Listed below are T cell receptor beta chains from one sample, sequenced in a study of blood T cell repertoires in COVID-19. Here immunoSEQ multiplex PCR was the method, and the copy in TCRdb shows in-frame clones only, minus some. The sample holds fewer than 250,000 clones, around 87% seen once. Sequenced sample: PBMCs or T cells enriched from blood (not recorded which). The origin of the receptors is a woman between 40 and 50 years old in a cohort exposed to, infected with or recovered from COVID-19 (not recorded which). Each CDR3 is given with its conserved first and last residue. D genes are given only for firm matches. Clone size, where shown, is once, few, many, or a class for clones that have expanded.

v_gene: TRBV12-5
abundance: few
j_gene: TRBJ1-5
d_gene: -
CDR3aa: CASGIGGVQPQHF
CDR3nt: TGTGCTAGTGGCATCGGAGGGGTCCAGCCCCAGCATTTT

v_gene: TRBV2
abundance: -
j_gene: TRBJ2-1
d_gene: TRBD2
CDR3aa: CASISGTSGGNEQFF
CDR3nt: TGTGCCAGCATTTCCGGGACTAGCGGGGGAAATGAGCAGTTCTTC

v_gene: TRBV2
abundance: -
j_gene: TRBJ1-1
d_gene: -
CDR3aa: CASTGGERNTEAFF
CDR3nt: TGTGCCAGCACCGGTGGGGAGAGGAACACTGAAGCTTTCTTT

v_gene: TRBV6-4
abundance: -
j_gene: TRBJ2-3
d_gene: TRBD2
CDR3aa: CASSESAGGARDTQYF
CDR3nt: TGTGCCAGCAGTGAAAGTGCGGGGGGGGCGCGAGATACGCAGTATTTT

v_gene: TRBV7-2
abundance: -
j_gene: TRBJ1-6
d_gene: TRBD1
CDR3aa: CASSLVSDRGNSPLHF
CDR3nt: TGTGCCAGCAGCTTAGTATCCGACAGGGGAAATTCACCCCTCCACTTT

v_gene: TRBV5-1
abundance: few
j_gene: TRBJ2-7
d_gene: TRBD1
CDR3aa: CASSPPGQGGEQYF
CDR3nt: TGCGCCAGCAGCCCTCCGGGACAGGGGGGCGAGCAGTACTTC

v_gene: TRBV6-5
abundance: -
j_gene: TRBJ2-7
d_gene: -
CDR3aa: CASSYGRTYEQYF
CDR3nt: TGTGCCAGCAGTTACGGTAGAACCTACGAGCAGTACTTC

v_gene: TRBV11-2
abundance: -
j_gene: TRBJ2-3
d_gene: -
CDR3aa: CASSLVWWEMGTDTQYF
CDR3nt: TGTGCCAGCAGCTTAGTGTGGTGGGAGATGGGCACAGATACGCAGTATTTT

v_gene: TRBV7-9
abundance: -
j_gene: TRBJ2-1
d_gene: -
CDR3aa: CASSLIADTYNEQFF
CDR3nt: TGTGCCAGCAGCTTGATAGCGGATACCTACAATGAGCAGTTCTTC

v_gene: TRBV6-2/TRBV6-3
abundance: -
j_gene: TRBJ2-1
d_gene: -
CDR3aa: CASSYVAEGNNEQFF
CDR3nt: TGTGCCAGCAGTTACGTAGCGGAGGGGAACAATGAGCAGTTCTTC

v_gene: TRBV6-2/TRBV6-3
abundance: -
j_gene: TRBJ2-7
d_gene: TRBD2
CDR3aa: CASSWTSGSYEQYF
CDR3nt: TGTGCCAGCAGTTGGACTAGCGGCTCCTACGAGCAGTACTTC

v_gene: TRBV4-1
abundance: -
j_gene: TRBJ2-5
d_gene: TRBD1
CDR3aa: CASSQARGLQETQYF
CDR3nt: TGCGCCAGCAGCCAAGCCAGGGGGCTTCAAGAGACCCAGTACTTC

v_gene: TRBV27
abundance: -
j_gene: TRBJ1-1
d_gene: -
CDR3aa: CASSPRVATEAFF
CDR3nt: TGTGCCAGCAGCCCCCGCGTAGCCACTGAAGCTTTCTTT

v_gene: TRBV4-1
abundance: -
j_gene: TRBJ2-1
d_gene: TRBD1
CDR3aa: CASSRGQGSYNEQFF
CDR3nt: TGCGCCAGCAGCCGCGGACAGGGTTCCTACAATGAGCAGTTCTTC

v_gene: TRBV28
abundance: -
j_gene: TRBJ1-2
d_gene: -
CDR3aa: CASRLRRPGFGYTF
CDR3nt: TGTGCCAGCAGACTCCGTCGGCCCGGGTTTGGCTACACCTTC

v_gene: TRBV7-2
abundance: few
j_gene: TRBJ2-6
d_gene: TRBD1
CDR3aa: CASSLHGQAGANVLTF
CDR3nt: TGTGCCAGCAGCCTCCACGGACAGGCTGGGGCCAACGTCCTGACTTTC

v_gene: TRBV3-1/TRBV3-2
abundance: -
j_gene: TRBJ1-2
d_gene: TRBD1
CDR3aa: CASSHGDRGRDGYTF
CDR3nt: TGTGCCAGCAGCCACGGGGACAGGGGGCGAGATGGCTACACCTTC

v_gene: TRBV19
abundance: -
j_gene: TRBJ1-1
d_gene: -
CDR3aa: CASSINREGTEAFF
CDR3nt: TGTGCCAGTAGTATAAACAGGGAGGGCACTGAAGCTTTCTTT

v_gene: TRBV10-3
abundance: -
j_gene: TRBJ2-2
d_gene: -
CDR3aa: CASNRDGTGELFF
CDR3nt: TGTGCCTCCAACAGGGATGGTACCGGGGAGCTGTTTTTT

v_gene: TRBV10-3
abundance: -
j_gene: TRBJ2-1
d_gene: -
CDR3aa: CAISEWTVNEQFF
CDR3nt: TGTGCCATCAGTGAGTGGACTGTCAATGAGCAGTTCTTC

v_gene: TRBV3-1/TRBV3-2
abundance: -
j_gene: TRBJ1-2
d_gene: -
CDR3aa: CASSQADRSYGYTF
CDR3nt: TGTGCCAGCAGCCAAGCAGACAGGAGCTATGGCTACACCTTC

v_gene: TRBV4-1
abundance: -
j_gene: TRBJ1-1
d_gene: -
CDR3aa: CASSQDWGGTEAFF
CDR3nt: TGCGCCAGCAGCCAAGATTGGGGGGGCACTGAAGCTTTCTTT

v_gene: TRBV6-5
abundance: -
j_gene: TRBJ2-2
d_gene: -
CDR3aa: CASSYGGGTGELFF
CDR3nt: TGTGCCAGCAGTTACGGCGGTGGCACCGGGGAGCTGTTTTTT

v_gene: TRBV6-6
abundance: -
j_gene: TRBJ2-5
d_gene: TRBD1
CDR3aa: CASSYSNRDRETQYF
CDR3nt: TGTGCCAGCAGTTACTCAAACCGGGACAGAGAGACCCAGTACTTC

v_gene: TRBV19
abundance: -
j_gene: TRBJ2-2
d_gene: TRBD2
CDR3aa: CASTPWSGRLVGELFF
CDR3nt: TGTGCCAGTACCCCTTGGAGCGGGAGGCTCGTCGGGGAGCTGTTTTTT

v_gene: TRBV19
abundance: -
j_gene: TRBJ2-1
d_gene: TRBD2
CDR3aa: CASQHVAGGYHEQFF
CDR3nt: TGTGCCAGCCAACACGTGGCGGGAGGTTATCATGAGCAGTTCTTC

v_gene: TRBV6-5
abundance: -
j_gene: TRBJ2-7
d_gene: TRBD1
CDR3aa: CASRETGAREQYF
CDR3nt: TGTGCCAGCAGGGAGACAGGGGCCCGCGAGCAGTACTTC

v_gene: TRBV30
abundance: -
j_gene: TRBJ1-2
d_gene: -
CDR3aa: CASSYGYTF
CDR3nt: TGTGCCTCTTCCTATGGCTACACCTTC

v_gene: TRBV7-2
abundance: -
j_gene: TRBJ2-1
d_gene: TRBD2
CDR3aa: CASSLRTSEYNEQFF
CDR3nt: TGTGCCAGCAGCTTGCGGACTAGCGAGTACAATGAGCAGTTCTTC

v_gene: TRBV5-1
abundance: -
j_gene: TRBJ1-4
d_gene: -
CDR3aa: CASSPNPTGPNEKLFF
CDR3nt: TGCGCCAGCAGCCCGAACCCTACAGGGCCTAATGAAAAACTGTTTTTT

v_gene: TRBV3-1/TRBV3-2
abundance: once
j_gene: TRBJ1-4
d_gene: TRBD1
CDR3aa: CASSRTGATNEKLFF
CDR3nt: TGTGCCAGCAGCCGGACAGGGGCAACTAATGAAAAACTGTTTTTT

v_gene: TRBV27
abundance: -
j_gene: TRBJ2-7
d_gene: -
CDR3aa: CASSSPGQGSDYEQYF
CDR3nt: TGTGCCAGCAGTTCACCTGGCCAGGGAAGCGACTACGAGCAGTACTTC

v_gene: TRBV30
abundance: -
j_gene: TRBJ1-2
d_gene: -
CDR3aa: CAWSATQGHNGYTF
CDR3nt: TGTGCCTGGAGTGCCACCCAGGGGCACAATGGCTACACCTTC

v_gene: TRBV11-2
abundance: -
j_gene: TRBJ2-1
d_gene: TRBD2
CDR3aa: CASSPLRTSGRREQFF
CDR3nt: TGTGCCAGCAGCCCCCTTCGGACTAGCGGGAGACGTGAGCAGTTCTTC

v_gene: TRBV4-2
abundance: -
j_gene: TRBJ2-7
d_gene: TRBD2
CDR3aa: CASSHDLGLAGTYEQYF
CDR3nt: TGTGCCAGCAGCCATGATTTAGGACTAGCGGGGACCTACGAGCAGTACTTC

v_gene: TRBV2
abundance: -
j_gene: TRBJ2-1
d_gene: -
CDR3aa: CASSELSGVEFF
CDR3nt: TGTGCCAGCAGTGAATTGTCGGGGGTAGAGTTCTTC

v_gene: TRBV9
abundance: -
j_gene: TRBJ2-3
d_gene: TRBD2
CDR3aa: CASSAGGYLEDTQYF
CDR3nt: TGTGCCAGCAGCGCCGGGGGGTATCTAGAAGATACGCAGTATTTT

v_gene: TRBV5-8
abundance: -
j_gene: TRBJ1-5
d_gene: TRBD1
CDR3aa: CASSLTGGQPQHF
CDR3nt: TGTGCCAGCAGCTTGACAGGGGGTCAGCCCCAGCATTTT

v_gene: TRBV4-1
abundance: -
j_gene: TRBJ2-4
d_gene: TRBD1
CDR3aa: CASSQEGQGRTKNIQYF
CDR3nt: TGCGCCAGCAGCCAAGAGGGACAGGGTAGAACCAAAAACATTCAGTACTTC

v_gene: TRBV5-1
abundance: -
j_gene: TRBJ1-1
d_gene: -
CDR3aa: CASSLRGTTEAFF
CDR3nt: TGCGCCAGCAGCTTACGGGGTACCACTGAAGCTTTCTTT

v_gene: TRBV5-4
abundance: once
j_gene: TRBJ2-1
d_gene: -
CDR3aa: CASSLTGNEQFF
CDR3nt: TGTGCCAGCAGCTTGACAGGGAATGAGCAGTTCTTC